This T cell receptor (beta chain) was observed in a study of blood T cells in healthy people across ages. Overall study: Capturing about one barcoded beta molecule per two T cells was achieved by template switching. Overall study results and limits: Naive CD4+ cell counts and diversity both ran higher in long-lived than in aged donors.

This clonotype was seen more than once but under ten times. Its specificity is not known. CDR1 and CDR2 from the germline V gene are SQVTM and ANQGSEA. The CDR3 totals 12 residues. The V end lost 4 bases, the J end lost 7 bases, and 11 bases lay between the germline ends. PCR was performed a second time for about 7 to 11 cycles using a sample-barcoded 5' primer and a J-beta primer mix. MiXCR, run by TCRdb on the 5' RACE reads, gives a single entry per CDR3 protein. The profile shows roughly 1 million distinct CDR3 sequences, 20% to 25% of them singletons. This sample also belongs to another study, concerning T cells of mothers and their children. That source reports: The whole RNA yield was converted to cDNA, approximately 1.6 ug per 15 ul.

J is TRBJ2-4 and V is TRBV29-1, with D unresolved. The sequence was obtained from a girl aged 2 to 10 in good health. Material for sequencing was blood. For the CDR3, the DNA is TGCAGCGTTGGTTCTGGATCGAACATTCAGTACTTC. It is translated as CSVGSGSNIQYF. The full variable domain, rest sourced from reference TRBV29-1 and TRBJ2-4, is SAVISQKPSRDICQRGTSLTIQCQVDSQVTMMFWYRQQPGQSLTLIATANQGSEATYESGFVIDKFPISRPNLTFSTLTVSNMSPEDSSIYLCSVGSGSNIQYFGAGTRLSVL.